This TCR beta chain was captured in a study of blood T cells in healthy people across ages. Combining a sample-barcoded 5' primer with a J-beta primer mix, a second PCR ran for 7 to 11 cycles. Each of the cDNA molecules was tagged by a template-switch adaptor with 12 random nucleotides. TCRdb recomputed calls from the 5' RACE reads with MiXCR, one row per CDR3 protein. The table includes 600,000 to 1,000,000 distinct CDR3 sequences, about three fifths detected once. This clonotype was observed a few times. No antigen is known for it. Study results and limitations: There were more naive CD4+ cells and higher diversity in long-lived donors than in aged donors.

The CDR3 runs to 13 residues. The V end lost 7 bases, the J end lost 0 bases, and 9 bases lay between the germline ends. Each donor supplied 7.5 to 10 milliliters of peripheral blood. Isolated per sample were at least 7 million PBMCs. The source material was blood. The V gene is TRBV12-3 or TRBV12-4, the J gene TRBJ1-2; D possibly corresponds to TRBD1 (6 bases). This clonotype was obtained from a man aged 30 to 45 in good health. The chain's CDR3 is CASTWTANYGYTF. The CDR3 DNA reads as TGTGCCAGCACCTGGACAGCTAACTATGGCTACACCTTC.